This note documents a single T cell receptor beta chain sequence. The antigen is not known. A much bigger clone sits one base away, suggesting this may be a read error. These data belong to a study of blood T cells in healthy people across ages. Next came a second PCR, run for about 6 to 12 cycles, which used a sample-barcoded 5' primer along with a J-beta primer mix. A single record per CDR3 protein comes from TCRdb applying MiXCR to the 5' RACE reads. The sample consists of roughly 700,000 distinct CDR3 sequences, approximately 29% of them appearing once. Notes on the study in general: Age brought a roughly linear fall in TCR beta diversity measured per million T cells. Unsorted PBMCs prevented conclusive naive versus antigen-experienced comparison.

Germline V gene sequence: CDR1 LGHDT, CDR2 YNNKEL (reference sequence). This CDR3 spans 16 amino acids. Caucasian, healthy and from Russia, the donors were aged between about 6 and 90. This sequence originates from a woman older than 75 in good health. Sequences were obtained from blood. V gene TRBV3-1 combines with J gene TRBJ2-4, with TRBD2 matching 7 bases. The CDR3 region is CAGSQEPSGPKNIQYF. Written as DNA, the CDR3 is TGTGCCGGCAGCCAAGAGCCTAGCGGACCAAAAAACATTCAGTACTTC.